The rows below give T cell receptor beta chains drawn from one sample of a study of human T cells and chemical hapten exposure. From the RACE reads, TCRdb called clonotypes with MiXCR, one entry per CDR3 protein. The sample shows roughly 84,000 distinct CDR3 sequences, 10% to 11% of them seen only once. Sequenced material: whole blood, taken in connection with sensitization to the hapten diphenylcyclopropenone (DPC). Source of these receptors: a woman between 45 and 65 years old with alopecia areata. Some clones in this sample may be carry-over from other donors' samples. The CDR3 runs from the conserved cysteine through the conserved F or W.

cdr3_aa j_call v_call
CASSLGTTAQQYF TRBJ2-7 TRBV13
CASSLSGFNQPQHF TRBJ1-5 TRBV5-5
CASSWTSGNSDTQYF TRBJ2-3 TRBV7-2
CASSLGLPVQETQYF TRBJ2-5 TRBV7-7
CASSTQQNTEAFF TRBJ1-1 TRBV7-9
CACILSPPMRYPRTEAFF TRBJ1-1 TRBV10-1
CASQPGGTAYEQYF TRBJ2-7 TRBV7-2
CASRHLGDEQYF TRBJ2-7 TRBV16
CSAEYNNEQFF TRBJ2-1 TRBV29-1
CASSSIPANEKLFF TRBJ1-4 TRBV18
CSPGGGRPSSEQFF TRBJ2-1 TRBV20-1
CASSFGGPRSYNEQFF TRBJ2-1 TRBV5-6
CASSITAGTSGSNEQFF TRBJ2-1 TRBV12-3/TRBV12-4
CASSPLPSTGGSSDTQYF TRBJ2-3 TRBV28
CASSPAGQEQFF TRBJ2-1 TRBV7-7
CASSPPGLDSSEQYF TRBJ2-7 TRBV18
CASSLDIDNEQFF TRBJ2-1 TRBV11-2
CAWSETNSNQPQHF TRBJ1-5 TRBV30
CSAPLAGEYEQYF TRBJ2-7 TRBV20-1
CASSPPQGGGTEAFF TRBJ1-1 TRBV18
CATSDFTRDTDTQYF TRBJ2-3 TRBV24-1
CASSEGNTIYF TRBJ1-3 TRBV2
CASSLARRGYTF TRBJ1-2 TRBV7-2
CAWRDNEQFF TRBJ2-1 TRBV30
CASSYIAGVSGELFF TRBJ2-2 TRBV6-2/TRBV6-3
CASSYSSGYNEQFF TRBJ2-1 TRBV6-2/TRBV6-3
CASSLTAKGQYF TRBJ2-7 TRBV28
CASSPSGRPGNEQFF TRBJ2-1 TRBV7-6
CASSLQVTWGSEQYF TRBJ2-7 TRBV5-1
CASSSASGRATDTQYF TRBJ2-3 TRBV11-3
CAISGDEGRGYNEQFF TRBJ2-1 TRBV10-3
CASSGTGSSQETQYF TRBJ2-5 TRBV5-1
CASSLVGGLLADTQYF TRBJ2-3 TRBV5-1
CASSIYNEQFF TRBJ2-1 TRBV3-1
CASPPSGEATEAFF TRBJ1-1 TRBV28
CASSKDRGNNSPLHF TRBJ1-6 TRBV9
CATSDPSGRSSYNEQFF TRBJ2-1 TRBV24-1
CSVEEPGLQYF TRBJ2-7 TRBV29-1
CASTNPSNTEAFF TRBJ1-1 TRBV5-1
CASSGGTSGAYNEQFF TRBJ2-1 TRBV5-1
CASSPGLQFGSTEAFF TRBJ1-1 TRBV11-3
CATSDSGTGGYEQYF TRBJ2-7 TRBV24-1
CASSLFRAGQPQHF TRBJ1-5 TRBV7-8
CASTTGYQETQYF TRBJ2-5 TRBV5-1
CASSLWDRGLNEQYF TRBJ2-7 TRBV28
CASSYRGGRTDTQYF TRBJ2-3 TRBV6-5